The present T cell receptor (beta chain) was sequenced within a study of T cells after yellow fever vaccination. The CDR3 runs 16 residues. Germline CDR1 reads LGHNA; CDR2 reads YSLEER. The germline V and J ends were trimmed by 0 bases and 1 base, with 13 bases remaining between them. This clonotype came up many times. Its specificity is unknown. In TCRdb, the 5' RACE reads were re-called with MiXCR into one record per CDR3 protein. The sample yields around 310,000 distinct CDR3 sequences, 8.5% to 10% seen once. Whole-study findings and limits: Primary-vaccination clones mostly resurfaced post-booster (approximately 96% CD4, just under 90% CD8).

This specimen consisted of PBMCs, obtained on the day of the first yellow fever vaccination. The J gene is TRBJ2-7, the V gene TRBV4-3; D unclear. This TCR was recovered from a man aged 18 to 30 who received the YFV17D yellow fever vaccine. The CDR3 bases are TGCGCCAGCAGCCAAGATGCTGCGAGCAGGTCCTACGAGCAGTACTTC. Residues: CASSQDAASRSYEQYF.